A single TCR beta chain is shown here with its context. Sequencing used immunoSEQ multiplex PCR; TCRdb keeps in-frame clones, though not all of them. The sample yields 2 million to 2.5 million clones, more than 85% seen once. Donors included only healthy HIV-negative adults lacking recent acute infections or vaccinations. Only Caucasian adults living in Nashville, Tennessee served as donors. These data are taken from a study of shared clonotypes between healthy human individuals. At the level of the study: Donor ages ranged 18 to 49 years: a couple of women, a few men.

The TCR sequence derives from a young man in good health. Some clones in this sample may be carry-over from other donors' samples. The specimen sequenced was naive CD4+ T cells from PBMCs. Subset denoted: CD45RA+ positively selected.

The chain's CDR3 is CASSSIDLLGEQYF. CDR3 in DNA: TGCGCCAGCAGCTCCATAGACCTCCTGGGTGAGCAGTACTTC. The V call is TRBV5-1, the J call TRBJ2-7; D gene uncertain. The CDR3 sequence is 14 residues long. The germline V gene encodes CDR1 SGHRS and CDR2 YFSETQ. V was pared by 3 bases and J by 7 bases, with 17 bases between. Full variable domain (rest looked up from reference TRBV5-1 and TRBJ2-7): KAGVTQTPRYLIKTRGQQVTLSCSPISGHRSVSWYQQTPGQGLQFLFEYFSETQRNKGNFPGRFSGRQFSNSRSEMNVSTLELGDSALYLCASSSIDLLGEQYFGPGTRLTVT.